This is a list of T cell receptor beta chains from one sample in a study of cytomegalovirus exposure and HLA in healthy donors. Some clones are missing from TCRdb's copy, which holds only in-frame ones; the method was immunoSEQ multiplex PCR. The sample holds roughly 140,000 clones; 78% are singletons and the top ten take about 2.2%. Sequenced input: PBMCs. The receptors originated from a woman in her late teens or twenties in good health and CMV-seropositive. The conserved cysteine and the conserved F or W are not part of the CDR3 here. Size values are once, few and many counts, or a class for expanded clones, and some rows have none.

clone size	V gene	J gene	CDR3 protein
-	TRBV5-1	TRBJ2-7	ASSLDPAVSYEQY
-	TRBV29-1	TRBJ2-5	SVDRLAGKETQY
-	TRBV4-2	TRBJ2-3	ASSQELRDTDTQY
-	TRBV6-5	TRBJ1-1	ASSGQGGYTEAF
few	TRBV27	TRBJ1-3	ASSLRGPGSGGNTIY
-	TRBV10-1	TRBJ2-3	ASRDRTGRARSADTQY
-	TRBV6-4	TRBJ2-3	ASSDLAGTDTQY
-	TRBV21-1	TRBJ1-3	ASSKRAGGGNTIY
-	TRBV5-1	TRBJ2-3	ASSPPGLAGGRDTQY
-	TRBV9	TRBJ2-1	ASSVGGQGRLNEQF
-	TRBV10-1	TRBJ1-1	ASSESGVDTEAF
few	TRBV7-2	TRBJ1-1	ASRYGRNTEAF
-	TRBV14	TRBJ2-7	ASSLTTSEQY
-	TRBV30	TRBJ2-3	AWTSGGRSTDTQY
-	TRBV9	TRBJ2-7	ASSVAPGQSSYEQY
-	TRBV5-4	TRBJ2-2	ASSSGGTVNTGELF
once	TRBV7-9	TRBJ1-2	ASSPPLGGDYGYT
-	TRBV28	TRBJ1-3	ASSPLSGQGIGNTIY
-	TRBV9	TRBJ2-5	ASSVGGWGPGGKETQY
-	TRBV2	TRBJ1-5	ASSEWPENQPQH
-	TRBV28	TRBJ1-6	ASSFTHRSNSPLH
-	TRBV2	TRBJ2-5	ASSDVAGGRIEGQETQY
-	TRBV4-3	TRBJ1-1	ASSQDQEGASRIEAF